The T cell receptor (beta chain) described here comes from a study of T cell repertoires in cytomegalovirus infection. Overall study context: Recently identified HLA-C-restricted and well-studied HLA-B-restricted CMV epitopes were used. An indication of both CMV infection and matching HLA type came from public TCR beta signatures.

One entry per CDR3 protein results from TCRdb running MiXCR on the reads. This table holds around 300,000 distinct CDR3 sequences, 22% found once. The CDR3 has 12 residues. V dropped 3 bases and J dropped 8; count of bases not matched to a gene: 2. The V gene's germline CDR1 is SGHTS and CDR2 YDEGEE. This clonotype was counted between two and nine times. Its antigen is as yet unknown. V gene TRBV5-8 combines with J gene TRBJ2-1; the match to TRBD2 covers 7 bases. The sample here was cultured PBMCs, taken from culture after CMV antigen stimulation. The TCR originated in a human donor in good health (CMV status not recorded). Some clones in this sample may be carry-over from other donors' samples. The DNA for the CDR3 is TGTGCCAGCAGCTGGAGCGGGGATGAGCAGTTCTTC. Translating gives CASSWSGDEQFF. Full variable domain (remainder filled in from reference TRBV5-8 and TRBJ2-1): EAGVTQSPTHLIKTRGQQATLRCSPISGHTSVYWYQQALGLGLQFLLWYDEGEERNRGNFPPRFSGRQFPNYSSELNVNALELEDSALYLCASSWSGDEQFFGPGTRLTVL.